Below, 22 T cell receptor beta chains from the same sample are listed, as sequenced in a study of cytomegalovirus exposure and HLA in healthy donors. This PCR relied on a set of 60 Vbeta primers and 13 Jbeta primers. The table came from immunoSEQ multiplex PCR; TCRdb's copy has only in-frame clones and leaves some out. The data contain 250,000 to 350,000 clones, approximately 90% of them seen just once; the ten biggest clones take up about 2.5%. Specimen: PBMCs. The origin of the receptors is a woman aged 18-29 years in good health and CMV-seronegative.

The J gene is TRBJ2-3, the V gene TRBV10-1; 14 positions match TRBD2. CDR1 is WNHNN and CDR2 is SYGVQD in the germline V gene (reference sequence). The CDR3 runs to 21 residues. Germline trimming cut 2 bases from V and 1 base from J; bases unmatched to any gene: 14. The CDR3 DNA follows: TGCGCCAGCAGTGAGACGCGAACCCCCGGGACTAGCGGGGGAGGCACAGATACGCAGTATTTT. This translates into CASSETRTPGTSGGGTDTQYF.

The count of this clone is one. The rearrangement links TRBV6-5 to TRBJ1-2; D uncertain. The V end lost 0 bases, the J end lost 7 bases, and 12 bases lay between the germline ends. Germline CDR1 reads MNHEY; CDR2 reads SVGAGI. The CDR3 contains 14 residues. CDR3 sequence reads: CASSYSRQVGGYTF. Written as DNA, the CDR3 is TGTGCCAGCAGTTACTCAAGGCAGGTCGGTGGCTACACCTTC.

J is TRBJ1-1 and V is TRBV5-4; D not certain. CDR3 length: 15 residues. CDR1 and CDR2 from the germline V gene are SGHNT and YYREEE (reference sequence). V lost 7 bases and J 0 bases, leaving 16 bases between the germline ends. CDR3: CASRPTGIMNTEAFF. CDR3 nucleotide sequence: TGTGCCAGCCGACCTACGGGAATTATGAACACTGAAGCTTTCTTT.

The chain joins TRBV29-1 to TRBJ2-3, with D tentatively TRBD2 (5 bases). V was shortened by 3 bases and J by 4 bases, with 8 bases between the two germline ends. This CDR3 has 12 amino acids. Germline values: CDR1 SQVTM, CDR2 ANQGSEA. CDR3 nucleotide sequence: TGCAGCGTTGATTCGAGGGCAGATACGCAGTATTTT. Its translation: CSVDSRADTQYF.

This chain joins TRBV7-9 and TRBJ1-2; a weak D match, TRBD1 (5 bases). Trimming took 1 base from V and 4 from J, leaving 16 bases between them. CDR3 size: 16 residues. The germline CDR1 and CDR2 sequences are SEHNR and FQNEAQ (reference sequence). The CDR3 nucleotides are TGTGCCAGCAGCTTAGTTGCAGGGTCCCCAATCTATGGCTACACCTTC. This sequence encodes CASSLVAGSPIYGYTF.

This clone was picked up one time. This rearrangement joins TRBV7-9 to TRBJ1-4; D unresolved. CDR3 length: 15 amino acids. V was trimmed by 5 bases and J by 4 bases, leaving 14 bases between them. The germline V gene encodes CDR1 SEHNR and CDR2 FQNEAQ (reference sequence). DNA for the CDR3: TGTGCCAGCAGCGCGTCGTCGTTGCTTAATGAAAAACTGTTTTTT. Its protein product is CASSASSLLNEKLFF.

The chain uses TRBV18 and TRBJ1-1; maybe TRBD1 (6 bases). V was pared by 4 bases and J by 1 base, with 10 bases between. The CDR3 is 14 amino acids. Germline V gene lookup returns CDR1 KGHSH and CDR2 LQKENI. CDR3 loop: CASSLQTGNTEAFF. CDR3 bases: TGTGCCAGCTCACTACAGACAGGGAACACTGAAGCTTTCTTT.

J is TRBJ2-1 and V is TRBV5-4; 7 bases map to TRBD1. Germline V gives CDR1 SGHNT, CDR2 YYREEE (reference sequence). V gave up 0 bases and J gave up 2 bases; unmatched junction bases: 2. This CDR3 is built from 15 residues. CDR3: CASSLDRGAYNEQFF. CDR3 sequence (DNA): TGTGCCAGCAGCTTGGACAGGGGAGCCTACAATGAGCAGTTCTTC. Filled out from reference TRBV5-4 and TRBJ2-1, the complete variable domain reads ETGVTQSPTHLIKTRGQQVTLRCSSQSGHNTVSWYQQALGQGPQFIFQYYREEENGRGNFPPRFSGLQFPNYSSELNVNALELDDSALYLCASSLDRGAYNEQFFGPGTRLTVL.

V usage is TRBV7-9 and J usage is TRBJ2-7; 10 nucleotides align to TRBD2. V was pared by 4 bases and J by 2 bases, with 5 bases of the junction left unmatched. Per the germline V gene, CDR1 is SEHNR and CDR2 is FQNEAQ (reference sequence). The CDR3 is made up of 15 amino acids. CDR3 region: CASSSSGGAAYEQYF. The CDR3 coding sequence is TGTGCCAGCAGCTCGAGCGGGGGGGCCGCCTACGAGCAGTACTTC.

V usage is TRBV5-1 and J usage is TRBJ1-2, with D perhaps matching TRBD1 (5 bases). Germline-derived CDR1 and CDR2 are SGHRS and YFSETQ. V was trimmed by 0 bases and J by 8 bases, leaving 14 bases between them. The CDR3 length is 14 residues. The DNA for the CDR3 is TGCGCCAGCAGCTTGGGACAGATATATGGGGGCTACACCTTC. As protein: CASSLGQIYGGYTF. Based on the CDR3 plus reference TRBV5-1 and TRBJ1-2, the full variable domain is KAGVTQTPRYLIKTRGQQVTLSCSPISGHRSVSWYQQTPGQGLQFLFEYFSETQRNKGNFPGRFSGRQFSNSRSEMNVSTLELGDSALYLCASSLGQIYGGYTFGSGTRLTVV.

The rearrangement links TRBV6-5 to TRBJ2-2; TRBD1 agrees at 10 bases. Unmatched junction bases numbered 6, after V lost 6 bases and J lost 5 bases. CDR1 is MNHEY and CDR2 is SVGAGI in the germline V gene. The CDR3 totals 15 residues. This chain's CDR3 is CASSGTGVGTGELFF. CDR3 coding DNA: TGTGCCAGCAGCGGGACAGGGGTAGGGACCGGGGAGCTGTTTTTT.

This chain uses TRBV29-1 with TRBJ1-5, with 8 bases lining up with TRBD1. Germline trimming cut 5 bases from V and 6 bases from J; bases unmatched to any gene: 9. The CDR3 covers 14 residues. Germline CDR1 reads SQVTM; CDR2 reads ANQGSEA. The CDR3 coding sequence is TGCAGCGTTACTATACAGGGGGACGGTCAGCCCCAGCATTTT. Encoded protein: CSVTIQGDGQPQHF.

The chain is built from TRBV7-9 and TRBJ1-2; 7 bases agree with TRBD1. V was clipped by 4 bases and J by 7 bases; unmatched bases: 9. This CDR3 is 14 amino acids long. CDR1 and CDR2 from the germline V gene are SEHNR and FQNEAQ (reference sequence). In DNA form, the CDR3 reads TGTGCCAGCAGCTCCCGGATGTCAGGGGGTGGCTACACCTTC. Protein sequence: CASSSRMSGGGYTF.

The V and J genes are TRBV5-3 and TRBJ1-1, with 8 nucleotides matching TRBD1. TRBV5-3 falls under the ORF class, with uncertain function. This CDR3 comprises 21 residues. The junction had 24 bases not matched to a gene; V was cut back by 4 bases and J by 1 base. The chain's CDR3 is CARSRYTGQVDPRATNTEAFF. The CDR3 nucleotides read TGTGCCAGAAGCCGATATACGGGACAGGTAGATCCTCGGGCTACGAACACTGAAGCTTTCTTT.

This chain links TRBV20-1 with TRBJ1-4, with D unclear. The CDR3 runs to 11 residues. From germline, CDR1 is DFQATT and CDR2 SNEGSKA (reference sequence). Trimming removed 1 base from V and 7 bases from J, with 4 bases in between. CDR3 sequence: CSARGGEKLFF. CDR3 coding DNA: TGCAGTGCTAGAGGAGGTGAAAAACTGTTTTTT.

The chain carries TRBV2 and TRBJ1-1; 8 nucleotides align to TRBD1. Looked up from germline, CDR1 is SNHLY and CDR2 is FYNNEI. The CDR3 consists of 13 residues. V was clipped by 8 bases and J by 7 bases; unmatched bases: 9. For the CDR3, the DNA is TGTGCCAGCTCAAAGACAGGGGACCTTGAAGCTTTCTTT. It translates to CASSKTGDLEAFF.

The CDR3 sequence: CASEPGGSYEQYF. CDR3 coding DNA: TGTGCCAGCGAGCCAGGGGGATCCTACGAGCAGTACTTC. This chain links TRBV7-6 with TRBJ2-7; 7 positions match TRBD1. V shed 8 bases and J 1 base; nucleotides not matched to a gene: 5. Germline V gene lookup returns CDR1 SGHVS and CDR2 FNYEAQ. The CDR3 is 13 residues long. Based on the CDR3 plus reference TRBV7-6 and TRBJ2-7, the full variable domain is GAGVSQSPRYKVTKRGQDVALRCDPISGHVSLYWYRQALGQGPEFLTYFNYEAQQDKSGLPNDRFSAERPEGSISTLTIQRTEQRDSAMYRCASEPGGSYEQYFGPGTRLTVT.

The chain employs TRBV9 and TRBJ2-1; weak D call: TRBD2 (5 bases). V lost 4 bases to trimming and J lost 3 bases, with 8 bases between them. CDR3 size: 13 residues. Germline lookup yields CDR1 SGDLS and CDR2 YYNGEE. The CDR3 DNA sequence: TGTGCCAGCAGCCTCGGGGACTACAATGAGCAGTTCTTC. It specifies CASSLGDYNEQFF.

The V and J genes are TRBV5-4 and TRBJ2-1, with 8 bases aligning to TRBD2. The CDR3 is 16 amino acids. Germline values: CDR1 SGHNT, CDR2 YYREEE (reference sequence). Germline trimming cut 4 bases from V and 0 bases from J; bases unmatched to any gene: 6. For the CDR3, the DNA is TGTGCCAGCAGCCTTGAGCGGGGGCGCTCCTACAATGAGCAGTTCTTC. It encodes CASSLERGRSYNEQFF.

J is TRBJ2-7 and V is TRBV11-2; TRBD1 matches at 7 bases. V dropped 0 bases and J dropped 1; count of bases not matched to a gene: 6. Germline-derived CDR1 and CDR2 are SGHAT and FQNNGV. CDR3 length: 16 amino acids. The CDR3 region has the DNA TGTGCCAGCAGCTTAGATCTCGGGACAGTATCCTACGAGCAGTACTTC. It yields the protein CASSLDLGTVSYEQYF.

Only one count was recorded for this clone. The chain recombines TRBV19 with TRBJ2-1; TRBD2 agrees at 9 bases. The CDR3 covers 16 residues. The germline V gene has CDR1 LNHDA and CDR2 SQIVND (reference sequence). Trimming took 1 base from V and 5 from J; bases not matched to a gene: 6. The CDR3 nucleotides are TGTGCCAGTAGTATAGTTAGCGGGGGAGGGAACAATGAGCAGTTCTTC. Residues: CASSIVSGGGNNEQFF.

The chain is built from TRBV18 and TRBJ2-7; 9 bases are a match to TRBD1. The CDR3 loop spans 14 amino acids. V was pared by 3 bases and J by 3 bases, with 3 bases of the junction left unmatched. The germline gives CDR1 KGHSH, CDR2 LQKENI. The CDR3 sequence: CASSPGTGYYEQYF. CDR3 nucleotides: TGTGCCAGCTCACCGGGGACAGGGTACTACGAGCAGTACTTC.